A selection of T cell receptor beta chains follows, all from one sample in a study of blood T cell repertoires in COVID-19. The table came from immunoSEQ multiplex PCR; TCRdb's copy has only in-frame clones and leaves some out. There are approximately 40,000 clones in the sample; 75% to 90% occur only once, and around 21% lies in the top ten. Sequencing was done on a sample of peripheral blood. Source of these receptors: a man between 60 and 70 years old with acute or convalescent COVID-19. CDR3s include the opening cysteine and the closing phenylalanine or tryptophan. A D gene is named only where the DNA matches it firmly. Rows may omit the clone size; those that give it use once, few, many or a size class.

V	size	D	J	DNA	CDR3
TRBV10-3	-	TRBD1	TRBJ1-2	TGTGCCATCAGTGAAAAGGACAGGGGGGGGTACTATGGCTACACCTTC	CAISEKDRGGYYGYTF
TRBV10-3	-	TRBD2	TRBJ2-7	TGTGCCATCAAGGGGGGACTAGCGGCGCGGGACGAGCAGTACTTC	CAIKGGLAARDEQYF
TRBV5-4	-	TRBD1	TRBJ2-2	TGTGCCAGCAGCCCCAAAGCGGCGACAGGGGCCACCGGGGAGCTGTTTTTT	CASSPKAATGATGELFF
TRBV2	-	-	TRBJ2-7	TGTGCCAGCAGGGAGGGGAGCGAGCAGTACTTC	CASREGSEQYF
TRBV7-9	-	-	TRBJ1-1	TGTGCCAGCAGTCTCCAGGGTTACACTGAAGCTTTCTTT	CASSLQGYTEAFF
TRBV27	-	-	TRBJ2-7	TGTGCCAGCAGTTTCCAAATCAGCTCCTACGAGCAGTACTTC	CASSFQISSYEQYF
TRBV19	once	-	TRBJ2-2	TGTGCCAGTAGTATAGATGTAGGCGGTACCGGGGAGCTGTTTTTT	CASSIDVGGTGELFF
TRBV11-3	-	-	TRBJ2-1	TGTGCCAGCAGCTTGCGTCTGTCCAATGAGCAGTTCTTC	CASSLRLSNEQFF
TRBV29-1	few	-	TRBJ1-2	TGCAGCGTTGAGTTCAGTACCTATGGCTACACCTTC	CSVEFSTYGYTF
TRBV6-5	-	TRBD1	TRBJ2-1	TGTGCCAGCAGTCCTAGGACAGGCGTCGATGAGCAGTTCTTC	CASSPRTGVDEQFF
TRBV4-1	-	TRBD2	TRBJ2-2	TGCGCCAGCAGGCCGACTAGCGGGACCGAGAACACCGGGGAGCTGTTTTTT	CASRPTSGTENTGELFF
TRBV12-5	-	-	TRBJ2-1	TGTGCTAGTGGTTTGACAGGGTCCCGGCTCAATGAGCAGTTCTTC	CASGLTGSRLNEQFF
TRBV24-1	-	TRBD2	TRBJ2-1	TGTGCCACCAGTGATTCGACTAGCGGGAGGGCAGGTTACAATGAGCAGTTCTTC	CATSDSTSGRAGYNEQFF
TRBV27	-	-	TRBJ1-4	TGTGCCAGCAGCGACTCCAATCAAGCGGGAAAACTGTTTTTT	CASSDSNQAGKLFF
TRBV3-1/TRBV3-2	-	-	TRBJ1-1	TGTGCCAGCAGCCCTCGGCAGGGAGGTGAAGCTTTCTTT	CASSPRQGGEAFF
TRBV5-5	-	-	TRBJ2-7	TGTGCCAGCAGCTTGGCCGGAGGTCTTTCAACCTACGAGCAGTACTTC	CASSLAGGLSTYEQYF
TRBV2	once	-	TRBJ1-5	TGTGCCAGCAGCGGGGAATCCAATCAGCCCCAGCATTTT	CASSGESNQPQHF
TRBV5-4	-	-	TRBJ1-4	TGTGCCAGCAGCTTAGGGACAACCACTACTAATGAAAAACTGTTTTTT	CASSLGTTTTNEKLFF
TRBV5-1	-	-	TRBJ1-1	TGCGCCAGCAGCCCCCGGAGGGGTGGAAACACTGAAGCTTTCTTT	CASSPRRGGNTEAFF
TRBV15	-	-	TRBJ1-1	TGTGCCACCAGCAGAGTGGAGGGGTATGATATCGAATTTACTGAAGCTTTCTTT	CATSRVEGYDIEFTEAFF
TRBV4-2	-	-	TRBJ1-2	TGTGCCAGCAGCCAAGGCGGGGGATCGGGCGGCTACACCTTC	CASSQGGGSGGYTF
TRBV15	-	-	TRBJ1-1	TGTGCCACCAGCACAGGACTTCTGAACACTGAAGCTTTCTTT	CATSTGLLNTEAFF
TRBV5-1	-	-	TRBJ2-1	TGCGCCAGCAGCTTGGAGGCAGGTGAGCAGTTCTTC	CASSLEAGEQFF
TRBV27	-	-	TRBJ1-1	TGTGCCAGCAGACTACAGGGATTCAATGAAGCTTTCTTT	CASRLQGFNEAFF
TRBV28	-	TRBD2	TRBJ2-1	TGTGCCAGCAGGCTGCTAGCGGGATACAATGAGCAGTTCTTC	CASRLLAGYNEQFF
TRBV5-1	-	-	TRBJ1-3	TGCGCCAGCGCCTCGGGGGGCTCTGGAAACACCATATATTTT	CASASGGSGNTIYF
TRBV19	-	-	TRBJ1-2	TGTGCCTCTGGGCCTCCCTGGGGCAGTTCAGGGAACTATGGCTACACCTTC	CASGPPWGSSGNYGYTF
TRBV11-3	-	-	TRBJ2-1	TGTGCCAGCAGCTTAGATGCGGGACTGAACAATGAGCAGTTCTTC	CASSLDAGLNNEQFF
TRBV5-6	few	-	TRBJ2-3	TGTGCCAGCAGCTTCATGCCGGGAGCTCGGCCAGATACGCAGTATTTT	CASSFMPGARPDTQYF
TRBV9	-	-	TRBJ2-1	TGTGCCAGCAGCGTAGGGCCCCCTCTTCGCGGTGCCTACAATGAGCAGTTCTTC	CASSVGPPLRGAYNEQFF
TRBV27	-	-	TRBJ2-2	TGTGCCAGCAGCTCCACAGGGCGGAGCACCGGGGAGCTGTTTTTT	CASSSTGRSTGELFF
TRBV3-1/TRBV3-2	-	TRBD2	TRBJ2-7	TGTGCCAGCAGCAAACAGCGGGAGTTACCCTACGAGCAGTACTTC	CASSKQRELPYEQYF
TRBV7-8	-	-	TRBJ2-5	TGTGCCAGCAGTCTGAGCTGGCAAGAGACCCAGTACTTC	CASSLSWQETQYF
TRBV4-2	-	-	TRBJ2-5	TGTGCCAGCAGCCAAGATCATCGTCAGGTGCAAGAGACCCAGTACTTC	CASSQDHRQVQETQYF
TRBV28	-	TRBD1	TRBJ2-1	TGTGCCAGCAGTTCACCCGGGACAGGGAGGGGAAATGAGCAGTTCTTC	CASSSPGTGRGNEQFF
TRBV6-1	-	-	TRBJ1-1	TGTGCCAGCAGTGAATGGGGGCCCCTGAACACTGAAGCTTTCTTT	CASSEWGPLNTEAFF
TRBV28	once	TRBD1	TRBJ1-1	TGTGCCAGCAGTATAGGACAGGGGAACACTGAAGCTTTCTTT	CASSIGQGNTEAFF
TRBV3-1/TRBV3-2	-	-	TRBJ1-5	TGTGCCAGCAGCCAAGATCGGGAGCGGCCCCAGCATTTT	CASSQDRERPQHF
TRBV6-5	-	-	TRBJ1-1	TGTGCCAGCAGTTACTCTAGGAGAGAGAACACTGAAGCTTTCTTT	CASSYSRRENTEAFF
TRBV6-5	once	-	TRBJ2-5	TGTGCCAGCAGTTACCGGACAGCCCAAGAGACCCAGTACTTC	CASSYRTAQETQYF
TRBV5-1	few	TRBD2	TRBJ2-3	TGCGCCAGCAGCTTGGACCCCCTAGCGGGAGGGAGAGATACGCAGTATTTT	CASSLDPLAGGRDTQYF
TRBV5-1	-	-	TRBJ1-1	TGCGCCAGCAGCTTGGGTGCCGGGGAGACTGAAGCTTTCTTT	CASSLGAGETEAFF
TRBV5-1	-	TRBD1	TRBJ1-4	TGCGCCAGCAGCCCGGGACAGGGAGATGAAAAACTGTTTTTT	CASSPGQGDEKLFF
TRBV6-1	-	-	TRBJ1-4	TGTGCCAGCAGTGACCGGGACAAAGAAAATGAAAAACTGTTTTTT	CASSDRDKENEKLFF
TRBV6-6	-	TRBD1	TRBJ2-7	TGTGCCAGCAGTTACGAGACAGGGGCCATCTCCTACGAGCAGTACTTC	CASSYETGAISYEQYF
TRBV13	few	-	TRBJ2-2	TGTGCCAGCAGCAATCGTAGAACGGGAGAGGTCGGGGAGCTGTTTTTT	CASSNRRTGEVGELFF
TRBV5-1	-	-	TRBJ1-1	TGCGCCAGCAGCCCAACTGGACAGAACACTGAAGCTTTCTTT	CASSPTGQNTEAFF
TRBV7-9	-	-	TRBJ2-1	TGTGCCAGCAGCTCTCCGGGACACATGCCAAGGATCGGGAATGAGCAGTTCTTC	CASSSPGHMPRIGNEQFF